Listed here is a single T cell receptor beta chain. TCRdb keeps only in-frame clones here, not all; method: immunoSEQ multiplex PCR. The sample records approximately 400,000 clones, approximately 88% being singletons. The source of the sample is a study of blood T cell repertoires in COVID-19. Across the study: T cells, B-cell-depleted T cells, or PBMCs supplied cDNA or gDNA.

Trimming removed 4 bases at V and 0 bases at J, with 5 bases between. CDR3 length equals 13 residues. The TCR sequence derives from a man aged 35 to 55 with acute or convalescent COVID-19. Sequencing input: peripheral blood. The chain links TRBV12-3 or TRBV12-4 to TRBJ2-3; perhaps TRBD2 as D (5 bases). In nucleotides, the CDR3 is TGTGCCAGCAGTTGGGAGAGCACAGATACGCAGTATTTT. It yields the protein CASSWESTDTQYF.